These 30 T cell receptor beta chains share one sample of origin, sequenced in a study of cytomegalovirus exposure and HLA in healthy donors. Use of 60 Vbeta and 13 Jbeta primers characterized the PCR. Profiled with immunoSEQ multiplex PCR; TCRdb holds only in-frame clones, not every one. This sample has about 170,000 clones; roughly 85% occur once, and the top ten carry just under 6.5%. The sequenced material came from PBMCs. The receptors originated from a middle-aged man in good health and CMV-seropositive.

V is TRBV2 and J is TRBJ2-7; 10 nucleotides line up with TRBD2. Germline assignment: CDR1 SNHLY and CDR2 FYNNEI. The CDR3 covers 15 residues. With V trimmed by 1 base and J by 3 bases, 3 bases remained unmatched. The CDR3 region has the DNA TGTGCCAGCAGTGAAGGGACTAGCGGTAACTACGAGCAGTACTTC. Its translation: CASSEGTSGNYEQYF.

This rearrangement joins TRBV28 to TRBJ1-5, with D perhaps TRBD1 (6 bases). Trimming left V 4 bases short and J 1 base short, with 14 bases between. The CDR3 covers 16 residues. Germline CDR1 MDHEN, CDR2 SYDVKM. In DNA form, the CDR3 reads TGTGCCAGCAGTTCTCTTTTGGACAGAAGCAATCAGCCCCAGCATTTT. This translates into CASSSLLDRSNQPQHF.

The chain links TRBV6-5 to TRBJ2-1; 9 positions match TRBD2. CDR1 is MNHEY, CDR2 SVGAGI, per germline. The V gene end was trimmed by 6 bases and the J gene end by 0 bases; junction bases not matched to a gene: 3. The CDR3 length is 15 residues. This chain's CDR3 is CASSIAGVSYNEQFF. In DNA, the CDR3 is TGTGCCAGCAGCATAGCGGGAGTCTCCTACAATGAGCAGTTCTTC.

This chain joins TRBV19 and TRBJ2-1; maybe TRBD1 (6 bases). Germline V gene data show CDR1 as LNHDA and CDR2 as SQIVND (reference sequence). The CDR3 sequence is 14 residues long. The germline V and J ends were trimmed by 0 bases and 14 bases, with 17 bases remaining between them. The CDR3 spells CASSIEHPTGLEFF. CDR3 coding DNA: TGTGCCAGTAGTATAGAGCACCCCACAGGGTTGGAGTTCTTC.

The rearrangement links TRBV28 to TRBJ1-5; D gene uncertain. V shed 4 bases and J shed 7 bases, with 8 bases lying between them. Per the germline V gene, CDR1 is MDHEN and CDR2 is SYDVKM. CDR3 length equals 12 residues. CDR3 residues: CASSSGNQPQHF. For the CDR3, the DNA is TGTGCCAGCAGTTCGGGGAACCAGCCCCAGCATTTT.

This chain uses TRBV6-4 with TRBJ2-7; 12 bases are a match to TRBD2. The CDR3 spans 14 residues. Per the germline V gene, CDR1 is MRHNA and CDR2 is SNTAGT. V trimming: 10 bases; J trimming: 7 bases; junction bases outside the gene matches: 11. DNA for the CDR3: TGTGCCACCAGGGCTAGCGGGAGGGCCAGAGAGCAGTACTTC. Residues: CATRASGRAREQYF.

The chain has TRBV5-4 and TRBJ2-4; 7 bases fit TRBD2. V dropped 2 bases and J dropped 0; count of bases not matched to a gene: 5. CDR1 and CDR2 (germline): SGHNT, YYREEE (reference sequence). CDR3 size: 16 residues. The CDR3 nucleotides read TGTGCCAGCAGCTTATACACGGGAGGAGCCAAAAACATTCAGTACTTC. The encoded protein is CASSLYTGGAKNIQYF. Supplemented by reference TRBV5-4 and TRBJ2-4, the full variable domain reads ETGVTQSPTHLIKTRGQQVTLRCSSQSGHNTVSWYQQALGQGPQFIFQYYREEENGRGNFPPRFSGLQFPNYSSELNVNALELDDSALYLCASSLYTGGAKNIQYFGAGTRLSVL.

The chain joins TRBV4-1 to TRBJ1-2; D is perhaps TRBD1 (5 bases). V was pared by 3 bases and J by 7 bases, with 15 bases between. CDR1 MGHRA and CDR2 YSYEKL come from the germline V gene. This CDR3 region has 14 residues. The CDR3 sequence: CASSHGRERSGYTF. The CDR3 coding sequence is TGCGCCAGCAGCCACGGCAGGGAACGGAGTGGCTACACCTTC.

The chain has TRBV29-1 and TRBJ2-2; weak D call: TRBD1 (6 bases). The CDR3 has 13 amino acids. Germline V gives CDR1 SQVTM, CDR2 ANQGSEA. V gave up 3 bases and J gave up 5 bases, with 10 bases separating them. In DNA form, the CDR3 reads TGCAGCGTTGACAAACAGGGTACCGGGGAGCTGTTTTTT. This encodes CSVDKQGTGELFF.

The chain employs TRBV10-1 and TRBJ1-1; TRBD1 aligns across 9 bases. The CDR3 totals 13 residues. V lost 3 bases and J lost 11; bases outside the gene matches: 7. The germline CDR1 and CDR2 sequences are WNHNN and SYGVQD (reference sequence). Here the CDR3 DNA reads TGCGCCAGCAGTGAATCTGGGACAGGGAGGGCTTTCTTT. This gives the protein CASSESGTGRAFF.

V is TRBV10-1 and J is TRBJ2-1; TRBD1 aligns across 9 bases. The CDR3 has 15 amino acids. With V trimmed by 6 bases and J by 3 bases, 6 bases remained unmatched. Germline V gives CDR1 WNHNN, CDR2 SYGVQD (reference sequence). This chain's CDR3 is CASSSLTGGYNEQFF. The DNA of the CDR3 is TGCGCCAGCAGCTCCCTGACAGGGGGCTACAATGAGCAGTTCTTC.

This chain uses TRBV2 with TRBJ2-3, with D possibly TRBD1 on 5 matching bases. The CDR3 runs 14 residues. From germline, CDR1 is SNHLY and CDR2 FYNNEI. V gave up 5 bases and J gave up 2 bases, with 11 bases separating them. The CDR3 protein is CASSLQTDTDTQYF. The CDR3 region has the DNA TGTGCCAGCAGTCTACAGACAGACACAGATACGCAGTATTTT.

The gene calls are TRBV7-7 and TRBJ2-3; the match to TRBD2 covers 16 bases. V shed 5 bases, J shed 2 bases, and the junction held 7 bases outside the gene matches. The CDR3 extends over 18 amino acids. Germline V gene sequence: CDR1 SSHAT, CDR2 FNYEAQ (reference sequence). In DNA form, the CDR3 reads TGTGCCAGCAGCCCCGGGGGACTAGCGGGGGGGGTCACAGATACGCAGTATTTT. This sequence encodes CASSPGGLAGGVTDTQYF.

The chain employs TRBV28 and TRBJ2-7; a possible D gene is TRBD2 (5 bases). From germline, CDR1 is MDHEN and CDR2 SYDVKM. CDR3 length equals 14 residues. With 9 bases removed from V and 5 bases from J, the gap between germline ends came to 20 bases. CDR3 sequence (DNA): TGTGCCAGTTCCCTTAGAGACTACTTGGACGAGCAGTACTTC. It is translated as CASSLRDYLDEQYF. Full variable domain (rest looked up from reference TRBV28 and TRBJ2-7): DVKVTQSSRYLVKRTGEKVFLECVQDMDHENMFWYRQDPGLGLRLIYFSYDVKMKEKGDIPEGYSVSREKKERFSLILESASTNQTSMYLCASSLRDYLDEQYFGPGTRLTVT.

This chain joins TRBV5-1 and TRBJ1-1; maybe TRBD1 (5 bases). There are 14 residues in the CDR3. Trimming took 2 bases from V and 6 from J, leaving 14 bases between them. In germline, CDR1 is SGHRS, CDR2 YFSETQ. This CDR3 is CASSFLSTDPEAFF. The CDR3 bases are TGCGCCAGCAGCTTTCTGTCGACAGATCCTGAAGCTTTCTTT.

This clone was seen a handful of times. V is TRBV5-8 and J is TRBJ2-5; weak D call: TRBD2 (6 bases). The CDR3 is made up of 15 amino acids. Germline V gene sequence: CDR1 SGHTS, CDR2 YDEGEE. V was pared by 2 bases and J by 1 base, with 12 bases between. CDR3 residues: CASSFSIAVQETQYF. CDR3 bases: TGTGCCAGCAGCTTTTCCATAGCGGTCCAAGAGACCCAGTACTTC.

V and J are TRBV19 and TRBJ2-4, with D possibly matching TRBD2 (6 bases). Germline V gene lookup returns CDR1 LNHDA and CDR2 SQIVND (reference sequence). The CDR3 runs 14 residues. Trimming removed 7 bases at V and 12 bases at J, with 22 bases between. CDR3 loop: CASNRFGGFGSQYF. The CDR3 nucleotides are TGTGCCAGTAACCGTTTCGGGGGTTTCGGCAGTCAGTACTTC.

The chain has TRBV18 and TRBJ2-1; 9 bases line up with TRBD1. Germline V gene data show CDR1 as KGHSH and CDR2 as LQKENI. The V segment lost 0 bases and the J segment 6 bases; nucleotides outside the gene matches: 3. There are 15 residues in the CDR3. The chain's CDR3 is CASSPPGQGPNEQFF. DNA of the CDR3: TGTGCCAGCTCACCACCGGGACAGGGTCCCAATGAGCAGTTCTTC. Looking up the rest from reference TRBV18 and TRBJ2-1 gives the full variable domain: NAGVMQNPRHLVRRRGQEARLRCSPMKGHSHVYWYRQLPEEGLKFMVYLQKENIIDESGMPKERFSAEFPKEGPSILRIQQVVRGDSAAYFCASSPPGQGPNEQFFGPGTRLTVL.

The V call is TRBV19, the J call TRBJ2-1, with 7 bases aligning to TRBD1. J lost 8 bases, V lost 9 bases, and 10 bases had no gene match. The CDR3 has 13 amino acids. Germline V gives CDR1 LNHDA, CDR2 SQIVND (reference sequence). In DNA, the CDR3 is TGTGCCAGCAGACAGGGCGGTTTTGATGAGCAGTTCTTC. Encoded protein: CASRQGGFDEQFF. Using reference TRBV19 and TRBJ2-1 for the parts outside the CDR3, the full variable domain is DGGITQSPKYLFRKEGQNVTLSCEQNLNHDAMYWYRQDPGQGLRLIYYSQIVNDFQKGDIAEGYSVSREKKESFPLTVTSAQKNPTAFYLCASRQGGFDEQFFGPGTRLTVL.

The V gene is TRBV2, the J gene TRBJ2-7; 7 nucleotides match TRBD2. The germline V gene has CDR1 SNHLY and CDR2 FYNNEI. V trimming: 1 base; J trimming: 0 bases; junction bases outside the gene matches: 6. The CDR3 is made up of 16 amino acids. CDR3 residues: CASSEVWRESSYEQYF. The CDR3 bases are TGTGCCAGCAGTGAAGTCTGGCGGGAGAGCTCCTACGAGCAGTACTTC. Combining the CDR3 with reference TRBV2 and TRBJ2-7 gives the whole variable domain EPEVTQTPSHQVTQMGQEVILRCVPISNHLYFYWYRQILGQKVEFLVSFYNNEISEKSEIFDDQFSVERPDGSNFTLKIRSTKLEDSAMYFCASSEVWRESSYEQYFGPGTRLTVT.

The V gene is TRBV2, the J gene TRBJ1-1; D unclear. CDR1 is SNHLY, CDR2 FYNNEI, per germline. With 7 bases removed from V and 5 bases from J, the gap between germline ends came to 14 bases. The CDR3 is made up of 13 amino acids. CDR3 sequence: CASTAGPGTEAFF. In nucleotides, the CDR3 is TGTGCCAGCACCGCCGGCCCGGGGACTGAAGCTTTCTTT. Full variable domain (outside the CDR3, taken from reference TRBV2 and TRBJ1-1): EPEVTQTPSHQVTQMGQEVILRCVPISNHLYFYWYRQILGQKVEFLVSFYNNEISEKSEIFDDQFSVERPDGSNFTLKIRSTKLEDSAMYFCASTAGPGTEAFFGQGTRLTVV.

The V gene is TRBV9, the J gene TRBJ2-7, with D hard to call. CDR1 is SGDLS, CDR2 YYNGEE, per germline. Trimming removed 0 bases from V and 1 base from J, with 11 bases in between. This CDR3 is built from 15 residues. Here the CDR3 DNA reads TGTGCCAGCAGCGTAGACCCGCTTCGGTCCTACGAGCAGTACTTC. Its translation: CASSVDPLRSYEQYF. The full variable domain, completed using reference TRBV9 and TRBJ2-7, is DSGVTQTPKHLITATGQRVTLRCSPRSGDLSVYWYQQSLDQGLQFLIQYYNGEERAKGNILERFSAQQFPDLHSELNLSSLELGDSALYFCASSVDPLRSYEQYFGPGTRLTVT.

This clone turned up a few times. The chain employs TRBV7-3 and TRBJ1-5; D unclear. V was shortened by 2 bases and J by 4 bases, with 6 bases between the two germline ends. In germline, CDR1 is SGHTA, CDR2 FQGTGA. This CDR3 spans 13 amino acids. The CDR3 region is CASSLGPNQPQHF. CDR3 DNA sequence: TGTGCCAGCAGCTTAGGGCCTAATCAGCCCCAGCATTTT.

The chain uses TRBV10-3 and TRBJ2-7; a possible D gene is TRBD2 (5 bases). The germline V gene has CDR1 ENHRY and CDR2 SYGVKD. Trimming took off 5 bases at V and 2 bases at J, with 10 bases between the two ends. This CDR3 has 13 residues. This CDR3 is CAISSGLTYEQYF. The CDR3 nucleotides read TGTGCCATCAGTTCAGGACTGACCTACGAGCAGTACTTC.

The CDR3 coding sequence is TGTGCCACCAGCAGAGACCTTGGACAGCGGAATGGCTACACCTTC. Protein sequence: CATSRDLGQRNGYTF. The V call is TRBV15, the J call TRBJ1-2; D perhaps matches TRBD1 (6 bases). The germline V gene has CDR1 LNHNV and CDR2 YYDKDF (reference sequence). CDR3 length equals 15 residues. Trimming removed 0 bases at V and 6 bases at J, with 14 bases between.

V usage is TRBV25-1 and J usage is TRBJ2-3, with a tentative D call TRBD2 (6 bases). The CDR3 is 16 residues long. Germline CDR1 MGHDK, CDR2 SYGVNS. Trimming removed 10 bases from V and 3 bases from J, with 23 bases in between. The CDR3 nucleotides are TGTGCCATCTTTGGCCCTTACCGGGAGCTGACAGATACGCAGTATTTT. Translating gives CAIFGPYRELTDTQYF.

The V gene is TRBV6-6, the J gene TRBJ1-2, with 7 bases identical to TRBD1. V lost 7 bases to trimming and J lost 8 bases; unmatched junction nucleotides: 10. Germline lookup yields CDR1 MNHNY and CDR2 SVGAGI (reference sequence). This CDR3 spans 13 amino acids. CDR3 bases: TGTGCCAGCATCCCAGGGGGGATGGGGGGCTACACCTTC. Translated, it gives CASIPGGMGGYTF.

This clone was counted only a few times. This chain links TRBV7-2 with TRBJ2-2, with 9 bases aligning to TRBD2. The CDR3 contains 16 residues. Germline-derived CDR1 and CDR2 are SGHTA and FQGNSA. V dropped 6 bases and J dropped 4; count of bases not matched to a gene: 9. The CDR3 sequence is CASSPPGLASTGELFF. The DNA for the CDR3 is TGTGCCAGCAGTCCACCGGGACTAGCTTCCACCGGGGAGCTGTTTTTT.

This clone was seen a handful of times. The chain employs TRBV18 and TRBJ1-5; TRBD1 agrees at 8 bases. The ends lost 6 bases at V and 5 bases at J; junction bases unmatched: 3. Germline CDR1 is KGHSH and CDR2 is LQKENI. The CDR3 contains 13 residues. The CDR3 sequence is CASSEDRDQPQHF. CDR3 DNA sequence: TGTGCCAGCTCGGAGGACAGGGATCAGCCCCAGCATTTT.

CDR3 in DNA: TGTGCCAGTAGTCCCGACAATAATCAGCCCCAGCATTTT. As protein: CASSPDNNQPQHF. The chain recombines TRBV19 with TRBJ1-5; D is ambiguous. The length of the CDR3 is 13 residues. V lost 5 bases to trimming and J lost 4 bases, with 9 bases between them. Germline V gives CDR1 LNHDA, CDR2 SQIVND (reference sequence).